This passage covers 16 T cell receptor beta chains from one sample sequenced in a study of blood T cells in healthy people across ages. Then a second PCR, running roughly 7 to 11 cycles, was carried out with a sample-barcoded 5' primer and a J-beta primer mix. TCRdb re-derived calls from the 5' RACE reads in MiXCR, one entry per CDR3 protein. This table has 1,300,000 or so distinct CDR3 sequences, around 59% appearing once. Source material: blood. Source of these receptors: a man aged 18 to 35 in good health.

The chain uses TRBV20-1 and TRBJ2-3; TRBD2 agrees at 15 bases. Unmatched junction bases numbered 7, after V lost 4 bases and J lost 2 bases. The CDR3 contains 17 residues. Germline loops: CDR1 DFQATT, CDR2 SNEGSKA (reference sequence). Here the CDR3 reads CSATPGLAGGVTDTQYF. DNA for the CDR3: TGCAGTGCTACCCCGGGACTAGCGGGGGGTGTCACAGATACGCAGTATTTT.

The chain joins TRBV10-3 to TRBJ2-4; the D is unclear. Between the trimmed V and J ends, which lost 0 bases and 0 bases, there was a span of 6 bases. CDR1 and CDR2 from the germline V gene are ENHRY and SYGVKD. The CDR3 length is 15 residues. The CDR3 coding sequence is TGTGCCATCAGTGAGTCGACGGTAGCCAAAAACATTCAGTACTTC. Translated: CAISESTVAKNIQYF.

This sequence joins TRBV6-1 and TRBJ1-2; 7 bases agree with TRBD1. The V segment lost 7 bases and the J segment 3 bases; nucleotides outside the gene matches: 8. This CDR3 contains 14 residues. CDR1 MNHNS and CDR2 SASEGT come from the germline V gene. The CDR3 loop is CASKRYRGDYGYTF. The CDR3 bases are TGTGCCAGCAAACGGTACAGGGGCGACTATGGCTACACCTTC.

This chain uses TRBV27 with TRBJ2-2; no clear D. The ends were cut back, 8 bases at V and 3 bases at J, with 16 bases in the middle. From germline, CDR1 is MNHEY and CDR2 SMNVEV (reference sequence). CDR3 length: 15 residues. In nucleotides, the CDR3 is TGTGCCAGCCGACAAACCCAGAGTTACACCGGGGAGCTGTTTTTT. It translates to CASRQTQSYTGELFF.

This clonotype came up once. The rearrangement links TRBV4-1 to TRBJ1-4, with 7 bases identical to TRBD1. The length of the CDR3 is 16 residues. V dropped 3 bases and J dropped 10; count of bases not matched to a gene: 14. Germline values: CDR1 MGHRA, CDR2 YSYEKL. CDR3 DNA: TGCGCCAGCAGCCACCCATGGGGAGGGGGCGGAGGAAAACTGTTTTTT. Its translation is CASSHPWGGGGGKLFF.

The chain recombines TRBV5-1 with TRBJ2-5, with 7 bases identical to TRBD1. CDR3 size: 15 residues. V lost 4 bases, J lost 2 bases, and 8 bases stayed unmatched. Germline CDR1 and CDR2: SGHRS and YFSETQ. The chain's CDR3 is CASSVYDRAQETQYF. CDR3 DNA sequence: TGCGCCAGCAGCGTCTATGACAGGGCGCAAGAGACCCAGTACTTC.

The chain is built from TRBV4-3 and TRBJ2-1, with TRBD1 identical over 8 bases. Germline CDR1 is LGHNA and CDR2 is YSLEER. The CDR3 sequence is 15 residues long. Losses at the gene ends were 3 bases for V and 8 bases for J; bases not matched to a gene: 9. The CDR3 sequence: CASSQGTDRGDEQFF. The CDR3 region has the DNA TGCGCCAGCAGCCAGGGAACCGACAGGGGTGATGAGCAGTTCTTC.

The chain has TRBV6-2 or TRBV6-3 and TRBJ2-1; 10 bases align to TRBD2. Germline V gives CDR1 MNHEY, CDR2 SVGEGT. The ends lost 7 bases at V and 6 bases at J; junction bases unmatched: 9. This CDR3 region has 15 residues. The CDR3: CASTQGLAWTNEQFF. The CDR3 region has the DNA TGTGCCAGCACCCAGGGACTAGCGTGGACCAATGAGCAGTTCTTC.

Regarding this clonotype: This could be a read error, since a much larger clone is one nucleotide away. The chain joins TRBV12-3 or TRBV12-4 to TRBJ2-5, with a possible D match to TRBD2 (7 bases). The CDR3 runs to 15 residues. The CDR3 region has the DNA TGTGCCGGCAGTTTAGGGGGAGGGCCCCAAGAGACCCAGTACTTC. It encodes CAGSLGGGPQETQYF.

On this clonotype: Germline and junction disagree at one end, which may indicate a read error. J is TRBJ2-1 and V is TRBV20-1; maybe TRBD2 (5 bases). Germline-derived CDR1 and CDR2 are DFQATT and SNEGSKA (reference sequence). This CDR3 is 16 amino acids long. This CDR3 is CSARDKVGADYNEQFF. CDR3 nucleotide sequence: TGTAGTGCTAGAGATAAAGTAGGAGCGGACTACAATGAGCAGTTCTTC.

The chain recombines TRBV14 with TRBJ2-7; D ambiguous. The germline V gene encodes CDR1 SGHDN and CDR2 FVKESK. Trimming left V 3 bases short and J 3 bases short, with 6 bases between. CDR3 length equals 12 residues. The DNA for the CDR3 is TGTGCCAGCAGCCATCCTTTCTACGAGCAGTACTTC. Translating it yields CASSHPFYEQYF.

This chain links TRBV4-3 with TRBJ2-1; D is possibly TRBD1 (5 bases). CDR3 length equals 14 residues. V lost 0 bases to trimming and J lost 10 bases, with 13 bases between them. In germline, CDR1 is LGHNA, CDR2 YSLEER. The CDR3 loop reads CASSQDTGLGEQFF. Here the CDR3 DNA reads TGCGCCAGCAGCCAAGATACAGGCCTAGGGGAGCAGTTCTTC.

J is TRBJ2-3 and V is TRBV29-1; no definite D call. The CDR3 is made up of 15 amino acids. V was clipped by 7 bases and J by 2 bases, with 19 bases between them. Germline lookup yields CDR1 SQVTM and CDR2 ANQGSEA. CDR3 region: CSAWIQIAFTDTQYF. Here the CDR3 DNA reads TGCAGCGCCTGGATACAGATTGCCTTCACAGATACGCAGTATTTT.

There are a few counts of this clonotype. The CDR3 bases are TGTGCCAGCAGCCCTCGGACAGGGAGGGATGAAAAACTGTTTTTT. Translating gives CASSPRTGRDEKLFF. The J gene is TRBJ1-4, the V gene TRBV3-1, with TRBD1 identical over 8 bases. This CDR3 is 15 amino acids long. In germline, CDR1 is LGHDT, CDR2 YNNKEL (reference sequence). The V gene end was trimmed by 4 bases and the J gene end by 6 bases; junction bases not matched to a gene: 7.

This chain uses TRBV27 with TRBJ1-4; TRBD1 is a possible D gene (6 bases). Germline V CDR1 and CDR2: MNHEY, SMNVEV (reference sequence). Trimming left V 5 bases short and J 4 bases short, with 14 bases between. The CDR3 totals 15 residues. CDR3: CASSHRDTFNEKLFF. The CDR3 DNA reads as TGTGCCAGCAGTCATCGGGACACCTTTAATGAAAAACTGTTTTTT.

The CDR3 bases are TGCGCCAGCAGCCAAGTATCAGGAGCCTACGAGCAGTACTTC. Its translation: CASSQVSGAYEQYF. V and J are TRBV4-1 and TRBJ2-7; D unclear. Germline V gene sequence: CDR1 MGHRA, CDR2 YSYEKL. V lost 1 base, J lost 2 bases, and 9 bases lay in between. The CDR3 has 14 amino acids.